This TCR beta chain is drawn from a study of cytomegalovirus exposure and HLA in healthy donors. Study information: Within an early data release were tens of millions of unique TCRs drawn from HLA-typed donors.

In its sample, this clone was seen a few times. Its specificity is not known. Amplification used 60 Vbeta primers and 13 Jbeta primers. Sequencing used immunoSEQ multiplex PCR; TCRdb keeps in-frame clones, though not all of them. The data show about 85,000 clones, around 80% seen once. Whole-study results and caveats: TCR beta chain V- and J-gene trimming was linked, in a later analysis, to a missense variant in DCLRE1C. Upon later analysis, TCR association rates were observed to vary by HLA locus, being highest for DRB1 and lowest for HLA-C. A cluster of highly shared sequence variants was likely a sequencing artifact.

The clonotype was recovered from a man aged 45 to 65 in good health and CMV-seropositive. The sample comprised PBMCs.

The CDR3 here is CASSPTSPYNEQFF. CDR3 coding DNA: TGTGCCAGCAGCCCAACTAGCCCGTACAATGAGCAGTTCTTC. The V call is TRBV2, the J call TRBJ2-1, with D possibly matching TRBD2 (6 bases). Germline values: CDR1 SNHLY, CDR2 FYNNEI. The CDR3 has 14 amino acids. Trimming stripped 6 bases from V and 4 bases from J, with 13 bases between.